The sequence of this T cell receptor beta chain was determined in a study of molecular identifiers for immune sequencing clone quantification. TCRdb reprocessed the PCR reads with MiXCR, giving one entry per CDR3 protein. The data show about 510,000 distinct CDR3 sequences, with roughly a fifth seen just once and around 0.86% held by the top ten. The CDR3 totals 17 residues. The germline V gene encodes CDR1 DFQATT and CDR2 SNEGSKA (reference sequence). V shed 3 bases, J shed 0 bases, and the junction held 13 bases outside the gene matches. The TCR sequence derives from a human donor in good health. Some libraries in this study had Jurkat cell RNA spiked in. V and J are TRBV20-1 and TRBJ2-7; 8 bases line up with TRBD2. Input material: naive CD8+ T cells from blood, with Jurkat cell RNA spiked in. Specified subset: FACS-sorted CD8+CD4-CCR7+CD45RA+ naive T cells. CDR3 protein: CSASPRGAYQSSYEQYF. CDR3 bases: TGCAGTGCTAGTCCGCGGGGGGCTTATCAAAGCTCCTACGAGCAGTACTTC.